This entry lists 28 T cell receptor beta chains sequenced from one sample in a study of PD-1 blockade in classical Hodgkin lymphoma. Method: immunoSEQ multiplex PCR; TCRdb's copy keeps in-frame clones and lacks some. The sample lists roughly 100,000 clones, approximately 89% seen once, with roughly 19% in the top ten. Time point here: cycle 4 day 1 (C4D1), after 6 weeks of nivolumab. Patients all relapsed after autologous stem cell transplantation, and there was variation in brentuximab vedotin exposure. The sample in question was peripheral blood mononuclear cells (PBMCs), obtained before the fourth cycle of nivolumab. These receptor sequences come from a human donor with classical Hodgkin lymphoma.

About this clone itself: This CDR3 is also generated by other DNA sequences in the sample. CDR3 amino acids: CATSRDRGEKLFF. The CDR3 bases are TGTGCCACCAGCAGAGATAGGGGGGAAAAACTGTTTTTT. The V and J genes are TRBV15 and TRBJ1-4; D is possibly TRBD1 (6 bases). Germline V gives CDR1 LNHNV, CDR2 YYDKDF (reference sequence). CDR3 length: 13 amino acids. V lost 0 bases to trimming and J lost 8 bases, with 7 bases between them.

This rearrangement joins TRBV6-1 to TRBJ1-2; 8 bases fit TRBD1. The junction had 5 bases not matched to a gene; V was cut back by 4 bases and J by 4 bases. CDR1 is MNHNS, CDR2 SASEGT, per germline. The CDR3 contains 14 residues. The CDR3 coding sequence is TGTGCCAGCAGTGGGACAGGGTTAGGCTATGGCTACACCTTC. This gives the protein CASSGTGLGYGYTF.

The J gene is TRBJ1-3, the V gene TRBV5-6; D unresolved. The CDR3 loop spans 14 amino acids. The ends were cut back, 7 bases at V and 3 bases at J, with 14 bases in the middle. Germline CDR1 and CDR2: SGHDT and YYEEEE. As DNA, the CDR3 is TGTGCCAGCGGAGGAGTAGCAAGTGGAAACACCATATATTTT. It codes for CASGGVASGNTIYF.

This chain's CDR3 is CASSLEAAYNEQFF. For the CDR3, the DNA is TGCGCCAGCAGCCTGGAGGCGGCCTACAATGAGCAGTTCTTC. This chain joins TRBV4-3 and TRBJ2-1; tentatively, D is TRBD2 (5 bases). Germline V gives CDR1 LGHNA, CDR2 YSLEER. The CDR3 is 14 residues long. Trimming removed 4 bases at V and 2 bases at J, with 9 bases between.

The chain is built from TRBV28 and TRBJ1-4; D gene ambiguous. The CDR3 loop spans 17 amino acids. V was clipped by 3 bases and J by 0 bases, with 14 bases between them. Germline V CDR1 and CDR2: MDHEN, SYDVKM. Here the CDR3 DNA reads TGTGCCAGCAGTTTTCCACACCACACTGCAACTAATGAAAAACTGTTTTTT. It specifies CASSFPHHTATNEKLFF.

This chain links TRBV6-1 with TRBJ1-5, with 7 bases that match TRBD1. Trimming removed 8 bases from V and 0 bases from J; junction bases left unmatched: 7. The germline gives CDR1 MNHNS, CDR2 SASEGT. CDR3 length equals 15 residues. The CDR3: CASLRGGNSNQPQHF. CDR3 nucleotides: TGTGCCAGCCTAAGAGGGGGCAATAGCAATCAGCCCCAGCATTTT.

This clone was counted a single time. This chain joins TRBV6-5 and TRBJ2-7; D possibly matches TRBD1 or TRBD2 (5 bases each). This CDR3 is 14 amino acids long. CDR1 is MNHEY, CDR2 SVGAGI, per germline. Trimming removed 5 bases at V and 0 bases at J, with 11 bases between. In DNA, the CDR3 is TGTGCCAGCAGTGACTACAGGAGCTCCTACGAGCAGTACTTC. Amino acid sequence: CASSDYRSSYEQYF.

The genes are TRBV2 and TRBJ2-5; D is possibly TRBD1 (6 bases). From germline, CDR1 is SNHLY and CDR2 FYNNEI. V dropped 4 bases and J dropped 3 bases, with 15 bases sitting between them. The CDR3 loop spans 15 amino acids. CDR3 in DNA: TGTGCCAGCAGTGCCCAGGGACAATCGAAAGAGACCCAGTACTTC. It encodes CASSAQGQSKETQYF.

The chain employs TRBV2 and TRBJ2-3; 8 nucleotides align to TRBD2. J lost 1 base, V lost 5 bases, and 17 bases had no gene match. Germline CDR1 reads SNHLY; CDR2 reads FYNNEI. The CDR3 loop spans 19 amino acids. Written as DNA, the CDR3 is TGTGCCAGCAGTAAAAACCCTAGCGGGTCCCCCTCTGGCACAGATACGCAGTATTTT. It yields the protein CASSKNPSGSPSGTDTQYF. Based on the CDR3 plus reference TRBV2 and TRBJ2-3, the full variable domain is EPEVTQTPSHQVTQMGQEVILRCVPISNHLYFYWYRQILGQKVEFLVSFYNNEISEKSEIFDDQFSVERPDGSNFTLKIRSTKLEDSAMYFCASSKNPSGSPSGTDTQYFGPGTRLTVL.

V usage is TRBV14 and J usage is TRBJ2-7; maybe TRBD2 (5 bases). Trimming pared 4 bases from V and 3 bases from J, leaving 22 bases between. The CDR3 length is 17 residues. The germline CDR1 and CDR2 sequences are SGHDN and FVKESK. The CDR3: CASSRGLGSVKIYEQYF. The CDR3 DNA follows: TGTGCCAGCAGCCGAGGGCTCGGGTCAGTAAAAATCTACGAGCAGTACTTC.

The chain uses TRBV4-1 and TRBJ1-3; D may be TRBD1 (5 bases). Germline V lookup: CDR1 MGHRA, CDR2 YSYEKL. V was pared by 0 bases and J by 0 bases, with 9 bases between. CDR3 size: 16 residues. The CDR3 sequence: CASSQEGGSSGNTIYF. In nucleotides, the CDR3 is TGCGCCAGCAGCCAAGAGGGGGGGAGCTCTGGAAACACCATATATTTT.

The V gene is TRBV5-6, the J gene TRBJ2-7; 8 bases agree with TRBD1. V trimming: 2 bases; J trimming: 2 bases; junction bases outside the gene matches: 6. CDR1 and CDR2 from the germline V gene are SGHDT and YYEEEE. This CDR3 has 15 amino acids. The CDR3 DNA reads TGTGCCAGCAGCTTCAGGACAGGGCATCCCTACGAGCAGTACTTC. It translates to CASSFRTGHPYEQYF.

The chain couples TRBV7-2 to TRBJ1-4; possible D gene TRBD1, 5 bases. V was trimmed by 1 base and J by 8 bases, leaving 17 bases between them. CDR3 length equals 16 residues. Germline CDR1 SGHTA, CDR2 FQGNSA. DNA for the CDR3: TGTGCCAGCAGCTTAGGAACAGTGAGGGGTTCCGAAAAACTGTTTTTT. As protein: CASSLGTVRGSEKLFF.

The chain has TRBV19 and TRBJ2-1; 9 bases line up with TRBD2. Germline V gene sequence: CDR1 LNHDA, CDR2 SQIVND (reference sequence). Trimming removed 5 bases from V and 0 bases from J; junction bases left unmatched: 5. The CDR3 has 16 amino acids. Here the CDR3 reads CASSYRGRASYNEQFF. CDR3 DNA sequence: TGTGCCAGTAGTTATCGCGGGAGGGCCTCCTACAATGAGCAGTTCTTC.

The chain is built from TRBV4-1 and TRBJ2-1, with 8 bases that match TRBD2. V lost 3 bases and J lost 8; bases outside the gene matches: 9. Per germline, CDR1 MGHRA and CDR2 YSYEKL. The CDR3 is made up of 15 amino acids. CDR3 sequence reads: CASSQTGLDFDEQFF. For the CDR3, the DNA is TGCGCCAGCAGCCAGACGGGACTAGACTTCGATGAGCAGTTCTTC.

The J gene is TRBJ1-2, the V gene TRBV18; weak D call: TRBD1 (6 bases). CDR1 is KGHSH and CDR2 is LQKENI in the germline V gene. The CDR3 is 17 residues long. Trimming pared 0 bases from V and 0 bases from J, leaving 14 bases between. CDR3: CASSPPNPGQTNYGYTF. The DNA of the CDR3 is TGTGCCAGCTCACCACCTAACCCCGGACAGACTAACTATGGCTACACCTTC.

This rearrangement joins TRBV30 to TRBJ1-5; D not certain. Per the germline V gene, CDR1 is GTSNPN and CDR2 is SVGIG (reference sequence). This CDR3 contains 13 residues. V lost 0 bases and J lost 3, with 6 bases in between. CDR3 in amino acids: CAWSVQDNQPQHF. CDR3 sequence (DNA): TGTGCCTGGAGTGTGCAGGACAATCAGCCCCAGCATTTT.

The chain is built from TRBV19 and TRBJ2-3, with TRBD2 matching over 7 bases. This CDR3 is built from 14 residues. With V trimmed by 1 base and J by 6 bases, 4 bases remained unmatched. Germline CDR1 and CDR2: LNHDA and SQIVND (reference sequence). The CDR3 spells CASSIVSSGDTQYF. The CDR3 nucleotides read TGTGCCAGTAGTATAGTGAGTAGCGGGGATACGCAGTATTTT.

The CDR3 DNA follows: TGTGCCAGCAGTGAGTTCCCTCTTGGAAACACCATATATTTT. Protein product: CASSEFPLGNTIYF. The gene calls are TRBV28 and TRBJ1-3; no firm D call. Germline values: CDR1 MDHEN, CDR2 SYDVKM. This CDR3 is built from 14 residues. The V and J ends lost 5 bases and 3 bases respectively, with 11 bases between them.

The chain links TRBV19 to TRBJ2-3, with D perhaps TRBD2 (6 bases). The germline V gene has CDR1 LNHDA and CDR2 SQIVND (reference sequence). Trimming left V 5 bases short and J 0 bases short, with 9 bases between. The CDR3 has 14 residues. The CDR3 spells CASSPRGSTDTQYF. CDR3 coding DNA: TGTGCCAGTAGTCCGCGGGGTAGCACAGATACGCAGTATTTT.

V is TRBV4-1 and J is TRBJ1-1, with TRBD1 as a possible D gene (5 bases). The germline CDR1 and CDR2 sequences are MGHRA and YSYEKL. The CDR3 is 14 residues long. Between the trimmed V and J ends, which lost 3 bases and 1 base, there was a span of 9 bases. CDR3 protein: CASSQGPQNTEAFF. CDR3 nucleotide sequence: TGCGCCAGCAGCCAGGGACCCCAGAACACTGAAGCTTTCTTT.

This rearrangement joins TRBV6-7 to TRBJ2-7; TRBD1 agrees at 7 bases. TRBV6-7 is given ORF status, its function remaining uncertain. The CDR3 loop spans 14 amino acids. The V and J ends lost 4 bases and 4 bases, in that order; junction bases with no gene match: 7. The CDR3 region is CASSSLTGNYEQYF. The CDR3 bases are TGTGCCAGCAGTTCCCTGACAGGGAATTACGAGCAGTACTTC.

This clone was found once. The rearrangement links TRBV10-1 to TRBJ2-7; the match to TRBD1 covers 8 bases. V shed 3 bases, J shed 2 bases, and the junction held 3 bases outside the gene matches. Germline CDR1 and CDR2: WNHNN and SYGVQD (reference sequence). CDR3 size: 14 residues. The CDR3 region has the DNA TGCGCCAGCAGTGATGGGACAGGCACCTACGAGCAGTACTTC. This sequence encodes CASSDGTGTYEQYF.

The CDR3 sequence: CASSEEGVQETQYF. The DNA for the CDR3 is TGTGCCAGCAGTGAAGAGGGGGTCCAAGAGACCCAGTACTTC. This chain links TRBV6-1 with TRBJ2-5; D is possibly TRBD1 (6 bases). V gave up 1 base and J gave up 1 base, with 7 bases separating them. CDR1 MNHNS and CDR2 SASEGT come from the germline V gene. The CDR3 totals 14 residues.

The chain joins TRBV11-2 to TRBJ1-4; 11 nucleotides match TRBD1. Germline-derived CDR1 and CDR2 are SGHAT and FQNNGV. The CDR3 length is 16 residues. The trim removed 4 bases at V and 8 bases at J, leaving 9 bases unmatched. In DNA form, the CDR3 reads TGTGCCAGCAGCTCCCGGGGAGGGACAGGGGGAGAAAAACTGTTTTTT. Its protein product is CASSSRGGTGGEKLFF.

V and J are TRBV5-8 and TRBJ2-5; 7 nucleotides line up with TRBD2. J lost 4 bases, V lost 6 bases, and 6 bases had no gene match. The CDR3 covers 13 residues. Germline V gene lookup returns CDR1 SGHTS and CDR2 YDEGEE. CDR3 loop: CASTQRGIETQYF. CDR3 nucleotides: TGTGCCAGCACCCAGCGGGGTATAGAGACCCAGTACTTC.

V usage is TRBV28 and J usage is TRBJ2-5; TRBD1 or TRBD2 may be the D gene (5 bases each). Germline CDR1 reads MDHEN; CDR2 reads SYDVKM. This CDR3 spans 15 amino acids. V was clipped by 3 bases and J by 5 bases, with 16 bases between them. The CDR3: CASSFPAGTQETQYF. Written as DNA, the CDR3 is TGTGCCAGCAGTTTCCCCGCCGGGACCCAGGAGACCCAGTACTTC.

This clone was detected once. V and J are TRBV18 and TRBJ2-7; a weak D match, TRBD1 (6 bases). V was cut by 3 bases and J by 3 bases, with 9 bases left in between. This CDR3 contains 13 residues. Germline lookup yields CDR1 KGHSH and CDR2 LQKENI. CDR3 in DNA: TGTGCCAGCTCACCCCAGGGGATCTACGAGCAGTACTTC. As protein: CASSPQGIYEQYF.